This T cell receptor (beta chain) is drawn from a study of tumor-infiltrating lymphocytes in primary liver carcinoma. Study-wide background: Subjects presented with primary liver carcinoma managed by surgical resection. Staging of the tumors gave T1-T3 N0M0, with widths of roughly 4 to 11 cm. Study-wide results and limits: In tumor-adjacent and tumor-blood pairs, overlap was lower than in tumor region pairs. The difference in top-250-clone fraction between tumors and blood was significant, favoring tumors (p = 0.039).

V gave up 4 bases and J gave up 1 base, with 12 bases separating them. This CDR3 spans 15 amino acids. Germline V gives CDR1 SGHRS, CDR2 YFSETQ. Comments on this clonotype: What it binds is unknown.

The input was 450 to 500 ng total RNA; TCR beta cDNA was made from it with a constant-region primer. Slightly modified ARM-PCR with three nested multiplex PCR rounds yielded TCR beta libraries. With TRBV1-TRBV30 forward primers and a C-beta reverse primer, the first two PCR rounds were run for approximately 9 cycles each. TCRdb called the multiplex PCR reads again in MiXCR, with one record for every CDR3 protein. The data contain a few hundred thousand distinct CDR3 sequences, almost 60% of them seen just once; the ten biggest clones take up about 15%. Out of unsorted whole blood came the blood RNA, and germline DNA was extracted as well.

The sequenced material came from peripheral blood. The rearrangement joins TRBV5-1 to TRBJ2-1, with D tentatively TRBD1 or TRBD2 (5 bases each). The clonotype originates from a woman aged 30 to 39 with primary liver carcinoma and hepatitis B virus infection. CDR3 protein: CASSLGDRSYNEQFF. CDR3 in DNA: TGCGCCAGCAGCCTAGGGGACCGTTCCTACAATGAGCAGTTCTTC.